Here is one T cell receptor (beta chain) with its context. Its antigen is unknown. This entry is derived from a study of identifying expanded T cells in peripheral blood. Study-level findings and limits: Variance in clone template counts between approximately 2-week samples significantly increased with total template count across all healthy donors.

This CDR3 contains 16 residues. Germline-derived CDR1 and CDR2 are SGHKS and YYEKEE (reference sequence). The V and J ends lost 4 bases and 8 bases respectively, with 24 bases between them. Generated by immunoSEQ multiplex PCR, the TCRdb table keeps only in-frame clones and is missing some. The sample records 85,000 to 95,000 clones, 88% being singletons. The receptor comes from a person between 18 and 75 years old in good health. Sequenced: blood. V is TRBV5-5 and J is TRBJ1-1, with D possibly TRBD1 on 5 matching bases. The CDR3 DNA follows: TGTGCCAGCAGCAACAATGGACTCCCGACCGGGGGGGAAGCTTTCTTT. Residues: CASSNNGLPTGGEAFF.